This TCR beta chain was identified during a study of human T cells and chemical hapten exposure. Study results and caveats: Donors' alopecia may make their immune response differ from healthy people's. Expanded TCR counts at PT1 were positively correlated with the patch test score.

This clonotype was detected ten times or more. The antigen is not known. The CDR3 runs 14 residues. Germline CDR1 and CDR2: SGHRS and YFSETQ. The ends lost 4 bases at V and 0 bases at J; junction bases unmatched: 3. The time point: patch test 1, 2 weeks after DPC sensitization. Sample treatment: therapeutic diphenylcyclopropenone sensitization with weekly scalp DPC. It was from unfractionated whole blood that total RNA was extracted. Individual cDNA molecules received unique molecular identifiers in the library. Each CDR3 protein gets one entry after TCRdb re-called the RACE reads with MiXCR. The data contain approximately 34,000 distinct CDR3 sequences, 6% to 7% of them singletons.

The J gene is TRBJ1-1, the V gene TRBV5-1; 7 nucleotides align to TRBD1. The source material was whole blood, sampled in connection with sensitization to the hapten diphenylcyclopropenone (DPC). This sequence originates from a woman between 25 and 40 years old with alopecia areata. Some clones in this sample may be carry-over from other donors' samples. CDR3 sequence (DNA): TGCGCCAGCAGCGAGGGACAGATGAACACTGAAGCTTTCTTT. This encodes CASSEGQMNTEAFF.